The present T cell receptor (beta chain) was sequenced within a study of cytomegalovirus exposure and HLA in healthy donors. The study's findings and limits: The classifier, whose performance was assessed in both the original and validation cohorts, reportedly diagnosed cytomegalovirus status with high specificity and sensitivity. Several V segments, TRBV6-2 and TRBV6-3 among them, could not be told apart and were dropped.

The PCR ran on 60 Vbeta and 13 Jbeta primers. Some clones are missing from TCRdb's copy, which holds only in-frame ones; the method was immunoSEQ multiplex PCR. The sample carries about 160,000 clones, more than 80% recorded once. Trimming at V came to 4 bases and at J to 3 bases, leaving 5 bases not matched to a gene. Germline CDR1 SNHLY, CDR2 FYNNEI. The length of the CDR3 is 14 residues. As for this clone: What it binds is unknown.

The receptor was isolated from a woman in her fifties or sixties in good health and CMV-seronegative. The chain recombines TRBV2 with TRBJ2-7, with TRBD2 matching 8 bases. Sequencing was performed on PBMCs. The CDR3 region is CASSVERESYEQYF. DNA for the CDR3: TGTGCCAGCAGTGTAGAGCGGGAGAGCTACGAGCAGTACTTC. Full variable domain (remainder filled in from reference TRBV2 and TRBJ2-7): EPEVTQTPSHQVTQMGQEVILRCVPISNHLYFYWYRQILGQKVEFLVSFYNNEISEKSEIFDDQFSVERPDGSNFTLKIRSTKLEDSAMYFCASSVERESYEQYFGPGTRLTVT.